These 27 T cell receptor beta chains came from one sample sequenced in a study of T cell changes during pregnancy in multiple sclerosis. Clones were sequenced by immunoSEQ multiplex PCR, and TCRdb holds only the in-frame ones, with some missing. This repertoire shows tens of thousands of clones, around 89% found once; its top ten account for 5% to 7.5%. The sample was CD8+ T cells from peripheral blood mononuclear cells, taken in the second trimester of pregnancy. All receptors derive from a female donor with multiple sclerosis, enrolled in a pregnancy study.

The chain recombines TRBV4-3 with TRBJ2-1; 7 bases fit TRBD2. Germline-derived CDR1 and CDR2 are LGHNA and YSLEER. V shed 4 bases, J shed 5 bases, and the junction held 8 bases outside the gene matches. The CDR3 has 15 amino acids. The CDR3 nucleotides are TGCGCCAGCAGCCGCAATAGCGGGCCTAACAATGAGCAGTTCTTC. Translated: CASSRNSGPNNEQFF.

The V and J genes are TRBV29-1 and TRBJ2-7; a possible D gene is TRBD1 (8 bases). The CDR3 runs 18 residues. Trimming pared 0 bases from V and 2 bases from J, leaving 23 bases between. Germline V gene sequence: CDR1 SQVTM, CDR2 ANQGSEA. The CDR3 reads CSVEEGGTGKVGAYEQYF. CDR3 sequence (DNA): TGCAGCGTTGAAGAGGGAGGGACAGGCAAGGTTGGGGCCTACGAGCAGTACTTC.

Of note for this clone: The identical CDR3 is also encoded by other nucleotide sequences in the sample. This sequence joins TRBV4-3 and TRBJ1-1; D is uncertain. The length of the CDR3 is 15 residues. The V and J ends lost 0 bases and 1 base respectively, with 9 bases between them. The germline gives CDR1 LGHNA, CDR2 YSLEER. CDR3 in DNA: TGCGCCAGCAGCCAAGATCGCGCAGGGAACACTGAAGCTTTCTTT. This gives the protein CASSQDRAGNTEAFF.

CDR3 amino acids: CASSLDGDSSYEQYF. The CDR3 coding sequence is TGCGCCAGCAGCTTGGACGGGGATTCCTCCTACGAGCAGTACTTC. The genes are TRBV5-1 and TRBJ2-7; perhaps TRBD2 as D (5 bases). Trimming left V 0 bases short and J 0 bases short, with 10 bases between. CDR1 SGHRS and CDR2 YFSETQ come from the germline V gene. The CDR3 extends over 15 amino acids. The whole variable domain, filled in from reference TRBV5-1 and TRBJ2-7, reads KAGVTQTPRYLIKTRGQQVTLSCSPISGHRSVSWYQQTPGQGLQFLFEYFSETQRNKGNFPGRFSGRQFSNSRSEMNVSTLELGDSALYLCASSLDGDSSYEQYFGPGTRLTVT.

This chain's CDR3 is CAISESLTGAPEQFF. The CDR3 nucleotides read TGTGCCATCAGTGAGTCACTGACAGGGGCCCCGGAGCAGTTCTTC. The chain recombines TRBV10-3 with TRBJ2-1, with TRBD1 matching 8 bases. Germline V gives CDR1 ENHRY, CDR2 SYGVKD. The CDR3 loop spans 15 amino acids. Germline trimming cut 0 bases from V and 10 bases from J; bases unmatched to any gene: 8.

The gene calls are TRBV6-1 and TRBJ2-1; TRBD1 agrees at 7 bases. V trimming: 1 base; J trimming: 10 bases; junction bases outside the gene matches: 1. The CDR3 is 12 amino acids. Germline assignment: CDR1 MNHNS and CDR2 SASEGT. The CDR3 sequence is CASSEGTGEQFF. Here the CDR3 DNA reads TGTGCCAGCAGTGAAGGGACAGGAGAGCAGTTCTTC.

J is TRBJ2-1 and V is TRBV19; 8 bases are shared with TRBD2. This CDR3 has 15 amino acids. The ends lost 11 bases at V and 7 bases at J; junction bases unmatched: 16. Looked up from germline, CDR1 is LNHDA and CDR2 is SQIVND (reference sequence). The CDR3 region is CASQRAREVGNEQFF. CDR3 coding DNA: TGTGCCTCCCAGCGAGCGCGGGAGGTAGGGAATGAGCAGTTCTTC. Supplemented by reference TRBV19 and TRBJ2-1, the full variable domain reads DGGITQSPKYLFRKEGQNVTLSCEQNLNHDAMYWYRQDPGQGLRLIYYSQIVNDFQKGDIAEGYSVSREKKESFPLTVTSAQKNPTAFYLCASQRAREVGNEQFFGPGTRLTVL.

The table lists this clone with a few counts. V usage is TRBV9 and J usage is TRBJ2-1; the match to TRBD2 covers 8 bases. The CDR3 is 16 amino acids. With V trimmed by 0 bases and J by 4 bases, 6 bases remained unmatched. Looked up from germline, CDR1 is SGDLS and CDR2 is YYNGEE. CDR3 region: CASSVEIAGTYNEQFF. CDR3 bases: TGTGCCAGCAGCGTAGAAATAGCGGGGACTTACAATGAGCAGTTCTTC.

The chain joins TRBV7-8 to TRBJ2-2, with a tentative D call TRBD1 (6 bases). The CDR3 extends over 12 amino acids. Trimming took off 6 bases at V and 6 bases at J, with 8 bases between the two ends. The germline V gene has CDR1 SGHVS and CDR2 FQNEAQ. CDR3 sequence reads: CASSYRAGELFF. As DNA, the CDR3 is TGTGCCAGCAGTTACAGGGCCGGGGAGCTGTTTTTT.

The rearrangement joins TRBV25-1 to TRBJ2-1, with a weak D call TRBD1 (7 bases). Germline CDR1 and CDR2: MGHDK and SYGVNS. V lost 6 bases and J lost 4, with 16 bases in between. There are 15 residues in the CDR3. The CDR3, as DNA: TGTGCCAGCAGGGGCAGGGGGGACATTTACAATGAGCAGTTCTTC. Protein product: CASRGRGDIYNEQFF.

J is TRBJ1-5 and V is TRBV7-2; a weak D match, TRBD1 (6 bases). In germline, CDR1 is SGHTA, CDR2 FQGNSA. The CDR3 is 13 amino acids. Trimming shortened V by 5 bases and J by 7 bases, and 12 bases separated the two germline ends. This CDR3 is CASSGRGHQPQHF. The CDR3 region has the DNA TGTGCCAGCAGCGGCCGGGGACACCAGCCCCAGCATTTT.

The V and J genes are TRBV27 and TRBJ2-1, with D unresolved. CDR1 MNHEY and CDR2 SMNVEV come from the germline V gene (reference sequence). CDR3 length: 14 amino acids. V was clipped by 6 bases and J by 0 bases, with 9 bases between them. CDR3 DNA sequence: TGTGCCAGCAGCCCGTTCAGCTCCTACAATGAGCAGTTCTTC. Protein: CASSPFSSYNEQFF.

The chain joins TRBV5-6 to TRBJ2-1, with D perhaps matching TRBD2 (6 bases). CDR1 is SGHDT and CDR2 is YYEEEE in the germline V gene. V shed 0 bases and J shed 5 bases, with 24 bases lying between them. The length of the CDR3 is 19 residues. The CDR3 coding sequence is TGTGCCAGCAGCTTGGGGGCCTTGTCCGGGAGCTGGGCTCACAATGAGCAGTTCTTC. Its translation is CASSLGALSGSWAHNEQFF.

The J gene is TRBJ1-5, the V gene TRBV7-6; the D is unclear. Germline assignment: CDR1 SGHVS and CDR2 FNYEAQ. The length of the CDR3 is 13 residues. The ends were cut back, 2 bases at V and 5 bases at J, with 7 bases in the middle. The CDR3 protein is CASSLNTYQPQHF. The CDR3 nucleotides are TGTGCCAGCAGCTTAAACACCTATCAGCCCCAGCATTTT.

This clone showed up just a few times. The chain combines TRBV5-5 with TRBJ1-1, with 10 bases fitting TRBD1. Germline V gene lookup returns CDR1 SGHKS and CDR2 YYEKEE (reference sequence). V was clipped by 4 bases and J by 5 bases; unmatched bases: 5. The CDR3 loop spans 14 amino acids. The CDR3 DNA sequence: TGTGCCAGCAGCCCGGACAGGGGGGAAACTGAAGCTTTCTTT. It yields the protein CASSPDRGETEAFF.

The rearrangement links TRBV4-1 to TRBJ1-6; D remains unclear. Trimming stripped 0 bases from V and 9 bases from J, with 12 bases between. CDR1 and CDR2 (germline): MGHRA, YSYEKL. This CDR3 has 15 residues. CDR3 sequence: CASSQDSGGPSPLHF. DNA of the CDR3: TGCGCCAGCAGCCAAGATAGTGGAGGGCCTTCACCCCTCCACTTT.

DNA for the CDR3: TGTGCCAGCAGCCTTCGAACCGGGAGAAACACCGGGGAGCTGTTTTTT. Translation: CASSLRTGRNTGELFF. V and J are TRBV14 and TRBJ2-2, with a weak D call TRBD2 (6 bases). The CDR3 loop spans 16 amino acids. V was cut by 4 bases and J by 2 bases, with 14 bases left in between. In germline, CDR1 is SGHDN, CDR2 FVKESK.

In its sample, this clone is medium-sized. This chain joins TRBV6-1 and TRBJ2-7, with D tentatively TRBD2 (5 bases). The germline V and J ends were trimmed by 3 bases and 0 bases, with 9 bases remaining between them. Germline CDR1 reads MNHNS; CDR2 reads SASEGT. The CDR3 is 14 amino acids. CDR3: CASSEGETSYEQYF. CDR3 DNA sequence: TGTGCCAGCAGTGAGGGAGAGACCTCCTACGAGCAGTACTTC.

CDR3 residues: CASSSKPLAGLLETQYF. The DNA for the CDR3 is TGTGCCAGCTCATCGAAACCGTTGGCAGGGTTGTTGGAGACCCAGTACTTC. V usage is TRBV18 and J usage is TRBJ2-5, with a weak D call TRBD1 (5 bases). Germline V gene sequence: CDR1 KGHSH, CDR2 LQKENI. This CDR3 contains 17 residues. Trimming took off 5 bases at V and 5 bases at J, with 24 bases between the two ends.

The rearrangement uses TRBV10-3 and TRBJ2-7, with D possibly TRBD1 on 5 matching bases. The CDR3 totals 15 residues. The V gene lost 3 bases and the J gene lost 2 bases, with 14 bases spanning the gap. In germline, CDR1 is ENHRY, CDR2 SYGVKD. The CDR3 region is CAISEPTVYTYEQYF. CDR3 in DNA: TGTGCCATCAGTGAACCGACAGTGTATACCTACGAGCAGTACTTC.

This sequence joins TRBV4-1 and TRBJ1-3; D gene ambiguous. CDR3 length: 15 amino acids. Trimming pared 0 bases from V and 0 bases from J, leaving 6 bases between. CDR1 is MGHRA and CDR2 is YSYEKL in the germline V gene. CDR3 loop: CASSQESHSGNTIYF. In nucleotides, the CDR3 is TGCGCCAGCAGCCAAGAAAGCCACTCTGGAAACACCATATATTTT.

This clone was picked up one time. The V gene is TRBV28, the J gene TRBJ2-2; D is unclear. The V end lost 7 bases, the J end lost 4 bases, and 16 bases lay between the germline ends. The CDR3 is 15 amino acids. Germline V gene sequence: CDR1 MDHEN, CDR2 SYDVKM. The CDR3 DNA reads TGTGCCAGCATAAGTAGAGGATCGCTCACCGGGGAGCTGTTTTTT. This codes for CASISRGSLTGELFF.

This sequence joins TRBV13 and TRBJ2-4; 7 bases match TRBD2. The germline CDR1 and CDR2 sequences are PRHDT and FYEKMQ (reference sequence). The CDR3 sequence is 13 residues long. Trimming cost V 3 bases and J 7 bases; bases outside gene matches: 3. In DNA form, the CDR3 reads TGTGCCAGCAGCTTGGGAGGGAGGAACATTCAGTACTTC. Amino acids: CASSLGGRNIQYF.

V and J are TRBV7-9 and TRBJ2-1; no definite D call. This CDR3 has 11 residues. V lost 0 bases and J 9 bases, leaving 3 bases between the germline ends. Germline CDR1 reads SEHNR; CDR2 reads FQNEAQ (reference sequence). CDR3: CASSLAGEQFF. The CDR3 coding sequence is TGTGCCAGCAGCTTAGCCGGTGAGCAGTTCTTC. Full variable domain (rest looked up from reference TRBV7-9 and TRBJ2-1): DTGVSQNPRHKITKRGQNVTFRCDPISEHNRLYWYRQTLGQGPEFLTYFQNEAQLEKSRLLSDRFSAERPKGSFSTLEIQRTEQGDSAMYLCASSLAGEQFFGPGTRLTVL.

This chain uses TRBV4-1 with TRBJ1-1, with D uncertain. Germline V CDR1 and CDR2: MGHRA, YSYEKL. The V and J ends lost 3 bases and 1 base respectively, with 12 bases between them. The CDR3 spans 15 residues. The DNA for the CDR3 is TGCGCCAGCAGCCATCGGGAGGGTGGGAACACTGAAGCTTTCTTT. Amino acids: CASSHREGGNTEAFF.

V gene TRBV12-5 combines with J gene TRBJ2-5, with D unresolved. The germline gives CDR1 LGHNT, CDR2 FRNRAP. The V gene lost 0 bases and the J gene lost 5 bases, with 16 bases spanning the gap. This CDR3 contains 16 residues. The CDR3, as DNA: TGTGCTAGTGGTTTGGTACTATCCACGGGTGGCGAGACCCAGTACTTC. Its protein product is CASGLVLSTGGETQYF.

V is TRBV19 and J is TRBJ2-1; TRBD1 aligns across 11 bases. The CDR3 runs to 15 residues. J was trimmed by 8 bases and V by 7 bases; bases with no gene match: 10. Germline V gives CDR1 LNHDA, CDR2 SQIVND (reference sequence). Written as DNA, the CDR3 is TGTGCCAGTACAGGGGGACAGGGGGTAGAGGATGAGCAGTTCTTC. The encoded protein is CASTGGQGVEDEQFF.